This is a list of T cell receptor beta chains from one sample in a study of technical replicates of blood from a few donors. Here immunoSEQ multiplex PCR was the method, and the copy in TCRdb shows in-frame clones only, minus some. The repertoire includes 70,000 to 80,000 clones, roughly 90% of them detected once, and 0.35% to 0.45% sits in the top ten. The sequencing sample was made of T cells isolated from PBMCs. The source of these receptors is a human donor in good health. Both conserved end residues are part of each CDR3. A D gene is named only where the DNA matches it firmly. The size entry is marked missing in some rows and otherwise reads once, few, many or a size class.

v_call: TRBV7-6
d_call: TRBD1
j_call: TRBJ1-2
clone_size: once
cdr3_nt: TGTGCCAGCAGCTCCCGGGGACACAGGGGTGGCTACACCTTC
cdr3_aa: CASSSRGHRGGYTF

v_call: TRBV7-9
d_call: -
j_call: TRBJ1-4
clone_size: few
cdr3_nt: TGTGCCAGCAGCTTAGGAGCAGAAAAACTGTTTTTT
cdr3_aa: CASSLGAEKLFF

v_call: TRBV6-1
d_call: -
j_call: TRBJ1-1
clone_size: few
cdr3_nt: TGTGCCAGGCAGCTGGAGTCGAACACTGAAGCTTTCTTT
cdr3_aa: CARQLESNTEAFF

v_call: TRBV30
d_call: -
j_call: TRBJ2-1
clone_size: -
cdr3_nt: TGTGCCTGGAGTCCCATGATGCCGTTCCGGGAGCAGTTCTTC
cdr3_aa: CAWSPMMPFREQFF

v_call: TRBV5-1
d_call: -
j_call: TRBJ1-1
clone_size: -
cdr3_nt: TGCGCCAGCAGCTTGGAATCGACTGAAGCTTTCTTT
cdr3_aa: CASSLESTEAFF

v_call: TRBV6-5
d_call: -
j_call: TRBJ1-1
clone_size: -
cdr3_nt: TGTGCCAGCAGTAAGGGAGGGAACACTGAAGCTTTCTTT
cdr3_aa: CASSKGGNTEAFF

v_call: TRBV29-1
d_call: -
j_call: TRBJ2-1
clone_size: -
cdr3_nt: TGCAGCGTTGTACAGTCAGGGAGGCCTAACAATGAGCAGTTCTTC
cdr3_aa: CSVVQSGRPNNEQFF

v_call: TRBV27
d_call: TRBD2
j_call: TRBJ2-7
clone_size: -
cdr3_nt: TGTGCCAGCATGGTAAGCGGGAGCTCTTACGAGCAGTACTTC
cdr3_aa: CASMVSGSSYEQYF

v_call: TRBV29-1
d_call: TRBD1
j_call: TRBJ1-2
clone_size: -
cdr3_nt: TGCAGCGTAGCGACAGGGGGAACTACTAACTATGGCTACACCTTC
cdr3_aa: CSVATGGTTNYGYTF

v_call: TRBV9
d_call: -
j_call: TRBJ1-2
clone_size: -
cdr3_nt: TGTGCCAGCAGCGAGGCGCGGGGAGTAAACTATGGCTACACCTTC
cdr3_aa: CASSEARGVNYGYTF

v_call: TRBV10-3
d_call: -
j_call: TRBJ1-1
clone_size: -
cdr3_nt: TGTGCCATCAGGCTAGGGACTGGTAGGGACACTGAAGCTTTCTTT
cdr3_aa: CAIRLGTGRDTEAFF

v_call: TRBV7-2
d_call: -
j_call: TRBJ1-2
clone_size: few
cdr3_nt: TGTGCCAGCAGCTCAGGGGTCGTTGGCTATGGCTACACCTTC
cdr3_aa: CASSSGVVGYGYTF

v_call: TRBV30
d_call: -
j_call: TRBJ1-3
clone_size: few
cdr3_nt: TGTGCCTCTAGGCGGGGAGGGACTGGAAACACCATATATTTT
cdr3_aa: CASRRGGTGNTIYF

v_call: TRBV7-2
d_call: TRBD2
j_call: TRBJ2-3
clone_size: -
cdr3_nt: TGTGCCAGCAGTCCCACTAGCGGCACAGATACGCAGTATTTT
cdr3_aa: CASSPTSGTDTQYF

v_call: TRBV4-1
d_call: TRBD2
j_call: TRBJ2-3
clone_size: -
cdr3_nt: TGCGCCAGCAGCCAACCCCAACGGGGGGTAAGCACAGATACGCAGTATTTT
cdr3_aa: CASSQPQRGVSTDTQYF

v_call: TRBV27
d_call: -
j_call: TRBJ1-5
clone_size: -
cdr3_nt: TGTGCCAGCAGTTTAGGAACAGGGAGCAATCAGCCCCAGCATTTT
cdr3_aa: CASSLGTGSNQPQHF

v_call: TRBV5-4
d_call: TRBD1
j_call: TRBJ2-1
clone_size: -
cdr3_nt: TGTGCCAGCAGTGCCGGGACAGGGGGCAATATTTACAATGAGCAGTTCTTC
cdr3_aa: CASSAGTGGNIYNEQFF

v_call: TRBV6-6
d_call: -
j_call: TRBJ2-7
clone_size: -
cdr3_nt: TGTGCCAGCAGTTCCCTCTACGAGCAGTACTTC
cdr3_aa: CASSSLYEQYF

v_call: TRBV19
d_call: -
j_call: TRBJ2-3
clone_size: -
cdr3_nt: TGTGCCAGTTGGGCAAGACCAGATACGCAGTATTTT
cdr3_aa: CASWARPDTQYF

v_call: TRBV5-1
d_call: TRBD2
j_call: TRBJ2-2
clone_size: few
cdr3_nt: TGCGCCAGCAGCTTGCGGCTAGCGGGAGGCACCGGGGAGCTGTTTTTT
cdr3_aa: CASSLRLAGGTGELFF

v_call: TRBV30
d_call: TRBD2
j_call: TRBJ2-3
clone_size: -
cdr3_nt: TGTGCCCTTGGATCAGGGAGGGAGACAGATACGCAGTATTTT
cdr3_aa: CALGSGRETDTQYF

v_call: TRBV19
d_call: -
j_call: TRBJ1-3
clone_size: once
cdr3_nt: TGTGCCAGTAGTCAAAACGGACTCTCTGGAAACACCATATATTTT
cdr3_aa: CASSQNGLSGNTIYF

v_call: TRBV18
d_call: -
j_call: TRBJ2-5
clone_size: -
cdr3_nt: TGTGCCAGCTCACCCTTTGAGGCAGAGACCCAGTACTTC
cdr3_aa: CASSPFEAETQYF

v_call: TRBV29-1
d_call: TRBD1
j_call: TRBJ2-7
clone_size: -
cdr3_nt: TGCAGCGTTGAGACCAGGGGGATTAGCTCCTACGAGCAGTACTTC
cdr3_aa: CSVETRGISSYEQYF

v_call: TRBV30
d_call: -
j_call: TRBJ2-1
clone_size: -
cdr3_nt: TGTGCCTGGAGTTTTAGCTCCTACAATGAGCAGTTCTTC
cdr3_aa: CAWSFSSYNEQFF

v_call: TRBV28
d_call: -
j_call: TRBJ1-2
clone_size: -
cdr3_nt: TGTGCCAGCAGTCCCGATACCGACAGAATGTATGGCTACACCTTC
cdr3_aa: CASSPDTDRMYGYTF

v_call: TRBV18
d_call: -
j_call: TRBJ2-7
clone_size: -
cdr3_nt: TGTGCCAGCTCACCTCGGGGTTCTGGGGCCTACGAGCAGTACTTC
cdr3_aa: CASSPRGSGAYEQYF

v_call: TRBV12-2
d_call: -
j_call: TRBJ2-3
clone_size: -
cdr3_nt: TGTGCAAGTCGCTTAGCGGGACAGCCCGACGCGGGATTATTTGATACGCAGTATTTT
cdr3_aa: CASRLAGQPDAGLFDTQYF

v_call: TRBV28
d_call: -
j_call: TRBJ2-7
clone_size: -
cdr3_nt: TGTGCCAGCAGTTTAAGGGGCAGCGCCGAGCAGTACTTC
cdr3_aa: CASSLRGSAEQYF

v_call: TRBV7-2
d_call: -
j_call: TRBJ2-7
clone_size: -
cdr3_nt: TGTGCCAGCAACGTAATTAGCGTTAAAGGCTCCTACGAGCAGTACTTC
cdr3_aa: CASNVISVKGSYEQYF

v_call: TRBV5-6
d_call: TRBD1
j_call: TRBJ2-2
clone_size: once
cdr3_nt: TGTGCCAGCACAGACAGGGCGAGCGGGGAGCTGTTTTTT
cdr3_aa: CASTDRASGELFF

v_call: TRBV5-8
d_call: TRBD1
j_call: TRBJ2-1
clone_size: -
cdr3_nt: TGTGCCAGCAGCTTGGAGAGTTCGGGACAGGGTTACAATGAGCAGTTCTTC
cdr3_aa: CASSLESSGQGYNEQFF

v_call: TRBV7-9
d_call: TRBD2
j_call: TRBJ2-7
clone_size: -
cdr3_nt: TGTGCCAGCAGCCCGACTAGCGGTATCTACGAGCAGTACTTC
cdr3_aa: CASSPTSGIYEQYF

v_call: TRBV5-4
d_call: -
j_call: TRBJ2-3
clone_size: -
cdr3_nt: TGTGCCAGCAGCTCTATAAGCACAGATACGCAGTATTTT
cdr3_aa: CASSSISTDTQYF

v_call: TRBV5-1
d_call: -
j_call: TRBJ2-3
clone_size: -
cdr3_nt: TGCGCCAGCAGTTTACAGGAAGTGACAGATACGCAGTATTTT
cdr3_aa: CASSLQEVTDTQYF

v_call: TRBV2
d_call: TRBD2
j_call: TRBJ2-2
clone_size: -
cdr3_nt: TGTGCCAGCAGTGGGCTAGCGGGACCCACCGGGGAGCTGTTTTTT
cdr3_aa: CASSGLAGPTGELFF

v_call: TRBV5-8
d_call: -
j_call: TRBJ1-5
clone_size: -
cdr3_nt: TGTGCCAGCAGCTTCCGGGGGGAGCCCCAGCATTTT
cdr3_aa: CASSFRGEPQHF

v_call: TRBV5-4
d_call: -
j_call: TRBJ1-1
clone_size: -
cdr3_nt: TGTGCCAGCAGCTTGGCGGACACCCGAATAGCTTTCTTT
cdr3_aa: CASSLADTRIAFF

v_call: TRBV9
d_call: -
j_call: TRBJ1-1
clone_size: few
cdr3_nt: TGTGCCAGCGGGATAGGGGTATTCACTGAAGCTTTCTTT
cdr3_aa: CASGIGVFTEAFF

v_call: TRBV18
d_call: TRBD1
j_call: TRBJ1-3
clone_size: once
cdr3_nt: TGTGCCAGCCGACAGGGTCTTGGAAACACCATATATTTT
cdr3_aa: CASRQGLGNTIYF

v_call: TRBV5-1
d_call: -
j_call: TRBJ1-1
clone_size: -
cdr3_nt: TGCGCCAGCAGCTTATCACAGGGGAACACTGAAGCTTTCTTT
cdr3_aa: CASSLSQGNTEAFF

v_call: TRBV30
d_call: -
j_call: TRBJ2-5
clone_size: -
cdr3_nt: TGTGCCTGGAGTGAGGCGGGAGAGACCCAGTACTTC
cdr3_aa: CAWSEAGETQYF

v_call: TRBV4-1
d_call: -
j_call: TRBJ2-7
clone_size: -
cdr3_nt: TGCGCCAGCAGCCAGAGGACACTGTACGAGCAGTACTTC
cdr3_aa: CASSQRTLYEQYF

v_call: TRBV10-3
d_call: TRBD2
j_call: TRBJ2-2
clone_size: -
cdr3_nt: TGTGCCATCAGTACGTCACTAGCGGGATCGTTCGGGGAGCTGTTTTTT
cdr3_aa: CAISTSLAGSFGELFF

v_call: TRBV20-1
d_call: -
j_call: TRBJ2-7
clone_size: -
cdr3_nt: TGCAGTGCGGCCGACTCTCTCGAGCAGTACTTC
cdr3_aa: CSAADSLEQYF

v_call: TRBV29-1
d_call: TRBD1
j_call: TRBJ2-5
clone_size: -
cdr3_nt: TGCAGCGTCGAGACAGGGTGGAGGGAGACCCAGTACTTC
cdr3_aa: CSVETGWRETQYF